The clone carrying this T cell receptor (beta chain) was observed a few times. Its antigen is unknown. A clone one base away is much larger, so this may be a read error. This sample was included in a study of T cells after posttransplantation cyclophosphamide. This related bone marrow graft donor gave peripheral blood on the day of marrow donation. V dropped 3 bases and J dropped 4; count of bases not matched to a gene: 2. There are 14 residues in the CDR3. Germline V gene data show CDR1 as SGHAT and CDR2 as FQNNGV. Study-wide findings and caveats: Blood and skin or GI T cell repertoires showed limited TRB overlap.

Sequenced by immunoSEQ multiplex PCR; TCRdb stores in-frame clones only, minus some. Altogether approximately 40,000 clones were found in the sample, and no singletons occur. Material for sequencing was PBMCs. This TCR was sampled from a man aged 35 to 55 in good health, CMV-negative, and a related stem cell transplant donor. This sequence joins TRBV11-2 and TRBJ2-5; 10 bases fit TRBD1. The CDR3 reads CASSFGQGGETQYF. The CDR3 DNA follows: TGTGCCAGCAGCTTTGGACAGGGGGGAGAGACCCAGTACTTC.